The T cell receptor (beta chain) under discussion was sequenced for a study of T cells expressing NK-cell markers. The CDR3 extends over 13 amino acids. Germline values: CDR1 LGHNA, CDR2 YSLEER. What made the TCR beta cDNA was 5'RACE template switching with UMIs. TCRdb re-called the 5' RACE reads and gives one entry per CDR3 protein, without DNA. This listing includes 400,000 to 500,000 distinct CDR3 sequences. J is TRBJ2-5 and V is TRBV4-3. The specimen sequenced was blood T cells: a sorted CD56 or NKG2C T cell subset, CD4+ or CD8+ T cells, or bulk PBMC T cells (not recorded which). This receptor was identified in a woman aged 18 to 69 in good health. CDR3 loop: CASSQYYPKTQYF.